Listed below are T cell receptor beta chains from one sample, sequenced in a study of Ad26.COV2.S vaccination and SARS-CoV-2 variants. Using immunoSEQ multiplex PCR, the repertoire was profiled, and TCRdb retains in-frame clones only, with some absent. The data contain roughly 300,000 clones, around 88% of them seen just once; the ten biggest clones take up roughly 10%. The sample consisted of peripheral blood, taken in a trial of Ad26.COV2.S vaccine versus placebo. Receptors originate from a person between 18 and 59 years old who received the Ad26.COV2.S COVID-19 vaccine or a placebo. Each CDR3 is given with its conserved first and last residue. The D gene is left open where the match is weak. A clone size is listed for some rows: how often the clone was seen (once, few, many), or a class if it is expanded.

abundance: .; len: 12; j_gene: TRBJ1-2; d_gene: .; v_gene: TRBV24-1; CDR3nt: TGTGCCACCGGAGGGGGAGCGGGTGGCTACACCTTC; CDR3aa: CATGGGAGGYTF
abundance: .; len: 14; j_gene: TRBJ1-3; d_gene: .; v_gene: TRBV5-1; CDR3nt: TGCGCCAGCAGCTTGGCCGCCGGAGAGAACACCATATATTTT; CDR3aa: CASSLAAGENTIYF
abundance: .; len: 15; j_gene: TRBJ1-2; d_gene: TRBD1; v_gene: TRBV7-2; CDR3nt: TGTGCCAGCAGCTTGACCGGGACAGTTGCCTATGGCTACACCTTC; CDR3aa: CASSLTGTVAYGYTF
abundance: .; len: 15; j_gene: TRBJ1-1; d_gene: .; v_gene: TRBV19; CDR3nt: TGTGCCAGTAGTATAGATCTGGGAGGCTGGACTGAAGCTTTCTTT; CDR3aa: CASSIDLGGWTEAFF
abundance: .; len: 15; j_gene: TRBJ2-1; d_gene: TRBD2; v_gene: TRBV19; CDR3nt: TGTGCCAGTAGGAGCGGGGCAAGCTCCTACAATGAGCAGTTCTTC; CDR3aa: CASRSGASSYNEQFF
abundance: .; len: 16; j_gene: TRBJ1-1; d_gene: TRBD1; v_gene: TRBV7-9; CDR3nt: TGTGCCAGCAGCCCAAGGTTCGGACAGGGCGATCCTGAAGCTTTCTTT; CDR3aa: CASSPRFGQGDPEAFF
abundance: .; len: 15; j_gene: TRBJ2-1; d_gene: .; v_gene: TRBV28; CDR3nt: TGTGCCAGCAGTTCGCAGGGCCGGCCAACCAATGAGCAGTTCTTC; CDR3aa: CASSSQGRPTNEQFF
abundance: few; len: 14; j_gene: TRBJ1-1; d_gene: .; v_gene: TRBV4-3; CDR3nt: TGCGCCAGCAGCGCAACTGACTATAACACTGAAGCTTTCTTT; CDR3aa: CASSATDYNTEAFF
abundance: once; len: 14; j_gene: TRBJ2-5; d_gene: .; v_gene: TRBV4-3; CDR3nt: TGCGCCAGCAGCCAAGATGCCGGCCAAGAGACCCAGTACTTC; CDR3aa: CASSQDAGQETQYF
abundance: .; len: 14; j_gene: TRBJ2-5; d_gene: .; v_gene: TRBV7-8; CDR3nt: TGTGCCAGCAGCTTAGAAGGCAGTCGGGAGACCCAGTACTTC; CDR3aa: CASSLEGSRETQYF
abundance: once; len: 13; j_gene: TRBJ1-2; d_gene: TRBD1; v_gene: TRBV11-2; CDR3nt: TGTGCCAGCAGGGGACAGGGAAACTATGGCTACACCTTC; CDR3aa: CASRGQGNYGYTF
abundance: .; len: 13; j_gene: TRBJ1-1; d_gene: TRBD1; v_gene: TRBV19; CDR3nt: TGTGCCAGTAGTAGAGACAGGGATGGTGAAGCTTTCTTT; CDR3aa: CASSRDRDGEAFF
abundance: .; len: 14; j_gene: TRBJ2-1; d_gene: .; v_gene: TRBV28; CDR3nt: TGTGCCAGCCGGGGGCCCCCCTCCTACAATGAGCAGTTCTTC; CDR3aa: CASRGPPSYNEQFF
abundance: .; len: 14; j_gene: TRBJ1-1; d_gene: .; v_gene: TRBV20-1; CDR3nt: TGCAGTGCTAGTAATTTGGAAATGAACACTGAAGCTTTCTTT; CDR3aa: CSASNLEMNTEAFF
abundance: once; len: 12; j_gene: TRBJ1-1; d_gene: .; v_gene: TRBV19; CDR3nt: TGTGCCAGTAGTATAGCTTGGGACCGGGCTTTCTTT; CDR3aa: CASSIAWDRAFF
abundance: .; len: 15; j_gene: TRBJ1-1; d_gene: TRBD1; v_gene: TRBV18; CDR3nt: TGTGCCAGCTCACCACAGGGGGCGATGAACACTGAAGCTTTCTTT; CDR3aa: CASSPQGAMNTEAFF
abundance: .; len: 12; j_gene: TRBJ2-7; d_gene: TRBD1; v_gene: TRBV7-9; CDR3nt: TGTGCCGGACAGGGGGCGGGAGGCGAGCAGTACTTC; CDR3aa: CAGQGAGGEQYF
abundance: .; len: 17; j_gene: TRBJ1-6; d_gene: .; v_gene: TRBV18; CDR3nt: TGTGCCAGCTCACCGAATTCCGGCGCAGGGAACCATTCACCCCTCCACTTT; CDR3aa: CASSPNSGAGNHSPLHF
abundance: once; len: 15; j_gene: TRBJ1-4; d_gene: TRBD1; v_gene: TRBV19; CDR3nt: TGTGCCAGTACTCCCTCGACAGGGGGAAATGAAAAACTGTTTTTT; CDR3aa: CASTPSTGGNEKLFF
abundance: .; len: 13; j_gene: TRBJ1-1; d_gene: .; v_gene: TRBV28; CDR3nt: TGTGCCAGCAGTTTGGGGAGACAGGCCGAAGCTTTCTTT; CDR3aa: CASSLGRQAEAFF
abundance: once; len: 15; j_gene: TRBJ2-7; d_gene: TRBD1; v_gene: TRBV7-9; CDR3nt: TGTGCCAGCAGCCCTCGGGACAGTTGGACCTACGAGCAGTACTTC; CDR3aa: CASSPRDSWTYEQYF
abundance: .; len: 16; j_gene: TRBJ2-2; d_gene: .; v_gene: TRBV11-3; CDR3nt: TGTGCCACCTCCCTTGGGGGGGGCTCCAACACCGGGGAGCTGTTTTTT; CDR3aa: CATSLGGGSNTGELFF
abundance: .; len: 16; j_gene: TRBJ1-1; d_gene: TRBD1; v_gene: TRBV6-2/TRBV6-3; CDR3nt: TGTGCCAGCAGCCACGACAGGGGACCCATGAACACTGAAGCTTTCTTT; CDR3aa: CASSHDRGPMNTEAFF
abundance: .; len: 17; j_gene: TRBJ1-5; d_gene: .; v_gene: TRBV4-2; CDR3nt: TGTGCCAGCAGCCAAGAGCCGGACAGTCAACCCAATCAGCCCCAGCATTTT; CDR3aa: CASSQEPDSQPNQPQHF
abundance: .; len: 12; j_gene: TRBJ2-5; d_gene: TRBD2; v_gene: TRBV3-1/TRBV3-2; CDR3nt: TGTGCCAGCAAGCGGGGGGAGGAGACCCAGTACTTC; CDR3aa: CASKRGEETQYF
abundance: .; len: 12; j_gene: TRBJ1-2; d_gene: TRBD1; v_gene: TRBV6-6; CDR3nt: TGTGCCAGCAGTTCCGGACAGGGGTCGACCATCTTC; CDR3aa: CASSSGQGSTIF
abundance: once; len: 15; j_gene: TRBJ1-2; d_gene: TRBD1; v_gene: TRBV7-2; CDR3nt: TGTGCCAGCAGCTTAGAGGGGACAGAACCCTATGGCTACACCTTC; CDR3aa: CASSLEGTEPYGYTF
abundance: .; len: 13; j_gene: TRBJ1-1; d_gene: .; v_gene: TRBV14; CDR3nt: TGTGCCAGCAGCTTACAGGGGAACACTGAAGCTTTCTTT; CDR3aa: CASSLQGNTEAFF
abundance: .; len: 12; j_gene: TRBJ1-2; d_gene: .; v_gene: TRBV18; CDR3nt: TGTGCCAGCTCACCACCCCCCGCGGGCTACACCTTC; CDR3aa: CASSPPPAGYTF
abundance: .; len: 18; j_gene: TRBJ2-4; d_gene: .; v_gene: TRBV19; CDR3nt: TGTGCCAGTAGTCTACCCCCCCAGGGGATCCTAAACAAAAACATTCAGTACTTC; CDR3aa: CASSLPPQGILNKNIQYF
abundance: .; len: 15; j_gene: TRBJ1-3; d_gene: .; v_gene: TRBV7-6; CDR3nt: TGTGCCAGCAGCCCCCCAGGAGGGTCTGGAAACACCATATATTTT; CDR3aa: CASSPPGGSGNTIYF
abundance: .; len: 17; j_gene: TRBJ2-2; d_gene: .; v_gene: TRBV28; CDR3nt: TGTGCCAGCAGTTTACCCCCCACCAGAATGAACACCGGGGAGCTGTTTTTT; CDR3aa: CASSLPPTRMNTGELFF
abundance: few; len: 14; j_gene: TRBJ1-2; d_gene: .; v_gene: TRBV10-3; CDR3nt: TGTGCCATCAGTGATCTACCCGGTAACTATGGCTACACCTTC; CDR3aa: CAISDLPGNYGYTF
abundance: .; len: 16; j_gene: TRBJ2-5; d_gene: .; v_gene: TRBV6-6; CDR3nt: TGTGCCAGCACTCTAAACAGAATGGCAGGGCAAGAGACCCAGTACTTC; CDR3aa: CASTLNRMAGQETQYF
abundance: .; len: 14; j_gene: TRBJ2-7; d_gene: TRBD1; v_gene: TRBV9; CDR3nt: TGTGCCAGCAGCCCCCGGACAGGGGGCGGCGAGCAGTACTTC; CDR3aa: CASSPRTGGGEQYF
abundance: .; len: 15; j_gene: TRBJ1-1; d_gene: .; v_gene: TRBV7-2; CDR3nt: TGTGCCAGCAGCTTAGTCACAGGGTCCAACACTGAAGCTTTCTTT; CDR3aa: CASSLVTGSNTEAFF
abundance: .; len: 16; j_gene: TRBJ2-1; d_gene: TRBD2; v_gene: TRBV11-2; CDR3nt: TGTGCCAGCAGCTTATATACTAGCGGGGCACACAATGAGCAGTTCTTC; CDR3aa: CASSLYTSGAHNEQFF
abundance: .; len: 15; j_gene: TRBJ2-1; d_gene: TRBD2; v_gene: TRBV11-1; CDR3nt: TGTGCCAGCAGCTACCCCGGGACTAGCGCATCGGAGCAGTTCTTC; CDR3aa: CASSYPGTSASEQFF
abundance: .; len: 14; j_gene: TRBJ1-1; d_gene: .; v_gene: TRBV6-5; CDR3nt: TGTGCCAGCAGTATGGTGGTGGGAAGGGCTGAAGCTTTCTTT; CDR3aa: CASSMVVGRAEAFF
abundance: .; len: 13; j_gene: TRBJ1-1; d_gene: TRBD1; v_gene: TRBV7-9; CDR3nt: TGTGCCAGCAGATCGACAGGGGGTACTGAAGCTTTCTTT; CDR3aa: CASRSTGGTEAFF
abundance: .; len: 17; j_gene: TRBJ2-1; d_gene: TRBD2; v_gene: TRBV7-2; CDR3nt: TGTGCCAGCAGCTCCCTAGCGGGAGGTAGTAGTTACAATGAGCAGTTCTTC; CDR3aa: CASSSLAGGSSYNEQFF